Each of the 27 T cell receptor beta chains below was sequenced from the same sample in a study of T-cell memory formation after mild COVID-19 (dated by TCRdb to the early 2020s). Libraries were constructed by 5' RACE. Sequencing was carried out with an Illumina NovaSeq 6000. TCRdb reworked the public reads: Q25 trimming with fastp, MiXCR clone assembly, productive beta chains retained. Records with the same CDR3 protein are collapsed into one entry carrying the most frequent genes and DNA. This sample comprises 240,000 or so distinct CDR3 sequences, 8% to 9.5% of them detected only once. 20% to 25% of the sample goes to the ten largest clones. The sample taken for sequencing was PBMCs or a T cell subset sorted from them (not recorded which). Every receptor here comes from a man between 18 and 29 years old who had mild COVID-19 (a few samples of this study predate the infection). The sample titles of this study are shuffled in the database, so cell type and time point are left out; the donor was told from shared clones.

CDR3 loop: CASSFSGADEQFF. CDR3 DNA sequence: TGTGCCAGCAGCTTTTCTGGGGCCGATGAGCAGTTCTTC. This chain uses TRBV7-2 with TRBJ2-1; maybe TRBD1 (5 bases). The CDR3 totals 13 residues. V was pared by 3 bases and J by 8 bases, with 11 bases between. Germline V CDR1 and CDR2: SGHTA, FQGNSA.

This clonotype has a handful of counts. The chain recombines TRBV7-6 with TRBJ2-3, with TRBD2 identical over 7 bases. Unmatched junction bases numbered 10, after V lost 1 base and J lost 3 bases. This CDR3 comprises 17 residues. CDR1 SGHVS and CDR2 FNYEAQ come from the germline V gene. CDR3 coding DNA: TGTGCCAGCAGCTTAGGCCCCATTGCGGGGGTGACAGATACGCAGTATTTT. As protein: CASSLGPIAGVTDTQYF. Filled out from reference TRBV7-6 and TRBJ2-3, the complete variable domain reads GAGVSQSPRYKVTKRGQDVALRCDPISGHVSLYWYRQALGQGPEFLTYFNYEAQQDKSGLPNDRFSAERPEGSISTLTIQRTEQRDSAMYRCASSLGPIAGVTDTQYFGPGTRLTVL.

CDR3 amino acids: CSANLQGHGYTF. For the CDR3, the DNA is TGCAGTGCTAACCTACAGGGCCATGGCTACACCTTC. V usage is TRBV20-1 and J usage is TRBJ1-2; maybe TRBD1 (6 bases). The germline CDR1 and CDR2 sequences are DFQATT and SNEGSKA (reference sequence). Trimming stripped 4 bases from V and 6 bases from J, with 12 bases between. The CDR3 runs 12 residues.

This clonotype came up many times. The chain links TRBV7-2 to TRBJ2-3, with a possible D match to TRBD2 (5 bases). Trimming removed 6 bases from V and 0 bases from J, with 10 bases in between. The CDR3 spans 14 residues. Per germline, CDR1 SGHTA and CDR2 FQGNSA. CDR3 in amino acids: CASRPWTSTDTQYF. In nucleotides, the CDR3 is TGTGCCAGCAGACCGTGGACTAGCACAGATACGCAGTATTTT.

This clonotype was seen more than once but under ten times. The V gene is TRBV12-3 or TRBV12-4, the J gene TRBJ1-1; no clear D. This CDR3 is 13 amino acids long. V was shortened by 6 bases and J by 1 base, with 9 bases between the two germline ends. CDR3 coding DNA: TGTGCCAGCAGGGGCGCGGCGAACACTGAAGCTTTCTTT. Its protein is CASRGAANTEAFF.

The genes are TRBV5-1 and TRBJ2-7; perhaps TRBD2 as D (5 bases). The CDR3 loop spans 12 amino acids. In germline, CDR1 is SGHRS, CDR2 YFSETQ. The ends were cut back, 4 bases at V and 5 bases at J, with 10 bases in the middle. DNA for the CDR3: TGCGCCAGCAGCCGGGATTGGGACGAGCAGTACTTC. Protein product: CASSRDWDEQYF.

This clonotype has a single count. The rearrangement uses TRBV11-1 and TRBJ2-2; D uncertain. The CDR3 covers 13 residues. Germline assignment: CDR1 SGHAT and CDR2 FQDESV (reference sequence). Trimming pared 4 bases from V and 5 bases from J, leaving 8 bases between. The CDR3 DNA follows: TGTGCCAGCAGCTACCAGTCTACCGGGGAGCTGTTTTTT. This encodes CASSYQSTGELFF.

This clonotype turned up a few times. The chain recombines TRBV11-2 with TRBJ1-3, with D unclear. The CDR3 covers 15 residues. The V gene lost 5 bases and the J gene lost 0 bases, with 11 bases spanning the gap. Germline V lookup: CDR1 SGHAT, CDR2 FQNNGV. The CDR3 region has the DNA TGTGCCAGCAGCCCGAATGCTGTCTCTGGAAACACCATATATTTT. Amino acids: CASSPNAVSGNTIYF.

The sample holds a few counts of this clonotype. This chain connects TRBV12-3 or TRBV12-4 to TRBJ2-3; 7 bases map to TRBD1. The V gene end was trimmed by 6 bases and the J gene end by 1 base; junction bases not matched to a gene: 7. The CDR3 is 15 amino acids. CDR3 in amino acids: CASSPGTAGTDTQYF. The CDR3 DNA sequence: TGTGCCAGCAGCCCCGGGACAGCGGGCACAGATACGCAGTATTTT.

This clonotype was counted between two and nine times. Here the CDR3 DNA reads TGTGCCAGCAGCCGGGGCTCCTACAATGAGCAGTTCTTC. Protein: CASSRGSYNEQFF. The chain has TRBV7-2 and TRBJ2-1, with D possibly being TRBD2 (5 bases). The germline V gene encodes CDR1 SGHTA and CDR2 FQGNSA. Trimming removed 5 bases from V and 0 bases from J, with 5 bases in between. The CDR3 length is 13 residues. Full variable domain (remainder filled in from reference TRBV7-2 and TRBJ2-1): GAGVSQSPSNKVTEKGKDVELRCDPISGHTALYWYRQSLGQGLEFLIYFQGNSAPDKSGLPSDRFSAERTGGSVSTLTIQRTQQEDSAVYLCASSRGSYNEQFFGPGTRLTVL.

The chain employs TRBV12-3 or TRBV12-4 and TRBJ2-3, with TRBD1 matching 8 bases. The trim removed 3 bases at V and 5 bases at J, leaving 4 bases unmatched. The CDR3 runs 14 residues. CDR3 sequence reads: CASSFYTGGDTQYF. The CDR3 DNA is TGTGCCAGCAGTTTTTATACAGGGGGAGATACGCAGTATTTT.

V and J are TRBV6-2 or TRBV6-3 and TRBJ2-3, with a tentative D call TRBD1 (5 bases). The V end lost 2 bases, the J end lost 7 bases, and 7 bases lay between the germline ends. Germline V gives CDR1 MNHEY, CDR2 SVGEGT. This CDR3 has 12 amino acids. CDR3 sequence reads: CASSYRGNTQYF. Here the CDR3 DNA reads TGTGCCAGCAGTTACAGGGGAAATACGCAGTATTTT.

The chain employs TRBV18 and TRBJ2-1; D is perhaps TRBD1 (5 bases). Germline V CDR1 and CDR2: KGHSH, LQKENI. The V end was cut by 6 bases, the J end by 10 bases, with 13 bases between. The CDR3 length is 12 residues. The CDR3 coding sequence is TGTGCCAGCTCGCCCGTCCCAGGGGAGCAGTTCTTC. Its translation is CASSPVPGEQFF.

This clonotype was counted between two and nine times. The chain links TRBV12-3 or TRBV12-4 to TRBJ2-3, with D tentatively TRBD2 (5 bases). This CDR3 is built from 15 residues. V lost 6 bases to trimming and J lost 4 bases, with 17 bases between them. DNA for the CDR3: TGTGCCAGCAGCCCCCCGGGGAGTAGGGCAGATACGCAGTATTTT. Encoded protein: CASSPPGSRADTQYF.

This clonotype was observed at least ten times. The V and J genes are TRBV12-3 or TRBV12-4 and TRBJ2-1, with D perhaps TRBD2 (5 bases). There are 16 residues in the CDR3. V was cut by 0 bases and J by 3 bases, with 12 bases left in between. This CDR3 reads CASSLARGIDYNEQFF. The CDR3 nucleotides read TGTGCCAGCAGTTTAGCGCGAGGGATTGACTACAATGAGCAGTTCTTC.

The table lists this clonotype with a few counts. This rearrangement joins TRBV4-3 to TRBJ2-6; D might be TRBD1 or TRBD2, each matching 5 bases. This CDR3 spans 19 amino acids. The V gene lost 4 bases and the J gene lost 4 bases, with 23 bases spanning the gap. Germline V gives CDR1 LGHNA, CDR2 YSLEER. The CDR3 DNA sequence: TGCGCCAGCAGCCCCAGTACAGGACTCGCCCCTCTGGGGGCCAACGTCCTGACTTTC. Protein sequence: CASSPSTGLAPLGANVLTF.

The V call is TRBV7-2, the J call TRBJ1-2; 10 nucleotides agree with TRBD1. V was clipped by 4 bases and J by 8 bases; unmatched bases: 10. Germline V gene data show CDR1 as SGHTA and CDR2 as FQGNSA. The CDR3 loop spans 15 amino acids. The CDR3 spells CASSSQPGQGRGYTF. The CDR3 bases are TGTGCCAGCAGCTCCCAGCCGGGACAGGGGCGGGGCTACACCTTC.

This clonotype was picked up a small number of times. This rearrangement joins TRBV3-1 to TRBJ2-5; D remains unclear. CDR1 is LGHDT and CDR2 is YNNKEL in the germline V gene (reference sequence). This CDR3 has 15 residues. Trimming left V 2 bases short and J 8 bases short, with 18 bases between. This chain's CDR3 is CASSQHDGQERTQYF. The CDR3 DNA reads as TGTGCCAGCAGCCAACACGACGGGCAGGAACGAACCCAGTACTTC.

The genes are TRBV15 and TRBJ2-5; 7 bases match TRBD2. Germline assignment: CDR1 LNHNV and CDR2 YYDKDF (reference sequence). V gave up 4 bases and J gave up 5 bases; unmatched junction bases: 10. The CDR3 totals 15 residues. The CDR3 reads CATSTSTSMVETQYF. CDR3 coding DNA: TGTGCCACCAGCACCTCGACTAGCATGGTCGAGACCCAGTACTTC. The variable domain in full, completed from reference TRBV15 and TRBJ2-5, reads DAMVIQNPRYQVTQFGKPVTLSCSQTLNHNVMYWYQQKSSQAPKLLFHYYDKDFNNEADTPDNFQSRRPNTSFCFLDIRSPGLGDTAMYLCATSTSTSMVETQYFGPGTRLLVL.

The rearrangement uses TRBV7-2 and TRBJ1-5, with a tentative D call TRBD1 (5 bases). The CDR3 consists of 14 residues. The V end lost 5 bases, the J end lost 3 bases, and 11 bases lay between the germline ends. The germline V gene has CDR1 SGHTA and CDR2 FQGNSA. CDR3 nucleotides: TGTGCCAGCAGCCCGGGGCAGACCAATCAGCCCCAGCATTTT. Protein: CASSPGQTNQPQHF.

This clonotype was seen only a few times. The V call is TRBV20-1, the J call TRBJ1-1; D uncertain. CDR1 and CDR2 from the germline V gene are DFQATT and SNEGSKA (reference sequence). CDR3 length: 13 amino acids. V dropped 2 bases and J dropped 5 bases, with 12 bases sitting between them. The CDR3 sequence: CSARWGGPTEAFF. In DNA form, the CDR3 reads TGCAGTGCTAGATGGGGAGGGCCAACTGAAGCTTTCTTT.

The genes are TRBV3-1 and TRBJ1-2, with D hard to call. This CDR3 has 14 amino acids. Germline-derived CDR1 and CDR2 are LGHDT and YNNKEL (reference sequence). V lost 1 base and J 3 bases, leaving 9 bases between the germline ends. CDR3 region: CASSQVGGDYGYTF. CDR3 bases: TGTGCCAGCAGCCAAGTCGGAGGAGACTATGGCTACACCTTC.

This chain connects TRBV5-6 to TRBJ2-3; tentatively, D is TRBD2 (5 bases). The CDR3 length is 13 residues. V was clipped by 3 bases and J by 3 bases, with 8 bases between them. Germline CDR1 SGHDT, CDR2 YYEEEE. In DNA, the CDR3 is TGTGCCAGCAGCTGGGAGCTTACAGATACGCAGTATTTT. As protein: CASSWELTDTQYF.

This clonotype was seen a few times. This chain connects TRBV5-5 to TRBJ2-7, with D perhaps matching TRBD2 (6 bases). V lost 0 bases to trimming and J lost 5 bases, with 12 bases between them. CDR1 and CDR2 (germline): SGHKS, YYEKEE (reference sequence). The CDR3 runs to 14 residues. The CDR3 reads CASSLDPTSNEQYF. In DNA, the CDR3 is TGTGCCAGCAGCTTGGACCCGACTAGTAACGAGCAGTACTTC. Full variable domain (missing parts from reference TRBV5-5 and TRBJ2-7): DAGVTQSPTHLIKTRGQQVTLRCSPISGHKSVSWYQQVLGQGPQFIFQYYEKEERGRGNFPDRFSARQFPNYSSELNVNALLLGDSALYLCASSLDPTSNEQYFGPGTRLTVT.

The chain couples TRBV20-1 to TRBJ1-3; D gene ambiguous. The CDR3 is 14 amino acids. The germline V gene has CDR1 DFQATT and CDR2 SNEGSKA (reference sequence). V shed 0 bases and J shed 9 bases, with 15 bases lying between them. In nucleotides, the CDR3 is TGCAGTGCTAGAGACCCCCTCCACGGTGTCACCATATATTTT. Encoded protein: CSARDPLHGVTIYF.

Only a few counts were recorded for this clonotype. The chain employs TRBV7-2 and TRBJ2-7; possibly TRBD2 for D (7 bases). CDR1 and CDR2 (germline): SGHTA, FQGNSA. V was clipped by 3 bases and J by 10 bases, with 22 bases between them. The CDR3 loop spans 15 amino acids. As DNA, the CDR3 is TGTGCCAGCAGCTTTTACAGCGGGGACAACTCGGACCAGTACTTC. Translation: CASSFYSGDNSDQYF.

In its sample, this clonotype was seen a few times. V usage is TRBV30 and J usage is TRBJ2-1; D gene ambiguous. V was clipped by 2 bases and J by 7 bases, with 15 bases between them. CDR3 length: 14 amino acids. Germline V CDR1 and CDR2: GTSNPN, SVGIG (reference sequence). The CDR3 region has the DNA TGTGCCTGGAGTTTCTATGCTGGAAGGAATGAGCAGTTCTTC. Amino acid sequence: CAWSFYAGRNEQFF.